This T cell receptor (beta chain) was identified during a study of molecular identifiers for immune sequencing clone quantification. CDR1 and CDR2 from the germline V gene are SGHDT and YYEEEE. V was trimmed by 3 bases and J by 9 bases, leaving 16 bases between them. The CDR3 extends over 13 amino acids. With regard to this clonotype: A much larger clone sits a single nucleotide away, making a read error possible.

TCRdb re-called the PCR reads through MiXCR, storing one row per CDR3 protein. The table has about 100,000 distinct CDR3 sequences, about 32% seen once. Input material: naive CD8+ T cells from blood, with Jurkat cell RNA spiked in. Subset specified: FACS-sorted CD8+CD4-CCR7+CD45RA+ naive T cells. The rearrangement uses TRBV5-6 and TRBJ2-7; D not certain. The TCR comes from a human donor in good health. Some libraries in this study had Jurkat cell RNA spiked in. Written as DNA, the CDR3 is TGTGCCAGCAGCTGGGGTGACGGCCTCGGGCAGTACTTC. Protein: CASSWGDGLGQYF.